This paragraph reports one TCR beta chain. A read error likely explains this, since a far larger clone differs by one base. This entry belongs to a study of regulatory T cells in long-lasting Graves disease. Construction of TCR beta libraries relied on iRepertoire HTBI primers and on Arm-PCR targeting CDR3 regions. MiXCR was run by TCRdb on the multiplex PCR reads, yielding one entry per CDR3 protein. This sample carries about 290,000 distinct CDR3 sequences, roughly a fifth of them seen once, and the ten largest clones take roughly 56%. Time point here: persistent/refractory GD, antithyroid drugs over 5 years with positive TRAb. The TCR library used RNA extracted from PBMCs. The source of this sequence is a female donor with Graves disease. The input for sequencing was peripheral blood mononuclear cells (PBMCs), taken when the disease was refractory, from a patient treated with antithyroid drugs.

CDR3 in DNA: TGTACCAGCAGTTCCTCGGGGACTAGCGGGGGACCCAACCAAGAGACCCAGTACTTC. Its translation: CTSSSSGTSGGPNQETQYF. The V and J genes are TRBV6-2 or TRBV6-3 and TRBJ2-5, with 14 nucleotides matching TRBD2. The CDR3 length is 19 residues. Germline values: CDR1 MNHEY, CDR2 SVGEGT.